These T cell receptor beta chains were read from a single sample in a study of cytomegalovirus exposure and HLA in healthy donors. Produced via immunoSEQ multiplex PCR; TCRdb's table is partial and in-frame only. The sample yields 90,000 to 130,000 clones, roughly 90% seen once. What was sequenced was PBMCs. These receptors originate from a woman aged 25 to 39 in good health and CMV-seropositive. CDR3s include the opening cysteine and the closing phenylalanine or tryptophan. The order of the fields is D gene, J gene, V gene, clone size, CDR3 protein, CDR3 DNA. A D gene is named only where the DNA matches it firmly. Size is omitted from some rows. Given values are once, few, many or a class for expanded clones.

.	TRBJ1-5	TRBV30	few	CAWNRGSRNQPQHF	TGTGCCTGGAATCGGGGGAGTAGAAATCAGCCCCAGCATTTT
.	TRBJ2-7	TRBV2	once	CASSFGTQPYEQYF	TGTGCCAGCAGCTTCGGGACACAACCCTACGAGCAGTACTTC
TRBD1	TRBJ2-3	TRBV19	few	CASSIDPTGNTDTQYF	TGTGCCAGTAGTATAGACCCGACAGGGAACACAGATACGCAGTATTTT
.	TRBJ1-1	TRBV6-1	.	CASSEARNTEAFF	TGTGCCAGCAGTGAAGCGCGCAACACTGAAGCTTTCTTT
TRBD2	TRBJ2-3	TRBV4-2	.	CASSQDHGGLGSADTQYF	TGTGCCAGCAGCCAAGATCATGGTGGACTAGGTTCTGCAGATACGCAGTATTTT
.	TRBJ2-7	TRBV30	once	CAWSPLSPRAHEQYF	TGTGCCTGGAGCCCCCTGAGCCCCAGGGCCCACGAGCAGTACTTC
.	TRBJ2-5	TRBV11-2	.	CASSLDAGEETQYF	TGTGCCAGCAGCTTAGATGCGGGTGAAGAGACCCAGTACTTC
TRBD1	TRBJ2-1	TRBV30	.	CAWDRVDEQFF	TGTGCCTGGGACAGGGTCGATGAGCAGTTCTTC
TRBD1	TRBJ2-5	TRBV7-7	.	CASSPKPRQGLFQETQYF	TGTGCTAGCAGCCCCAAACCCCGACAGGGCCTCTTCCAGGAGACCCAGTACTTC
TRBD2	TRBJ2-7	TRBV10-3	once	CAISDLTSGVYEQYF	TGTGCCATCAGTGATCTGACTAGCGGGGTCTACGAGCAGTACTTC
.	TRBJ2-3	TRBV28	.	CASSAPSSDTQYF	TGTGCCAGCAGTGCGCCCTCTAGCGATACGCAGTATTTT
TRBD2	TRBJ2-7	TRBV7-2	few	CASSLATSGRGEQYF	TGTGCCAGCAGCTTAGCGACTAGCGGCCGGGGGGAGCAGTACTTC
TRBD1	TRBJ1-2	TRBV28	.	CASRDRGEFGYTF	TGTGCCAGCAGGGACAGGGGGGAATTCGGCTACACCTTC
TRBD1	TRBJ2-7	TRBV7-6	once	CASSPRQGPNEQYF	TGTGCCAGCAGCCCAAGACAGGGGCCCAACGAGCAGTACTTC
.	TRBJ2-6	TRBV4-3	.	CASSQAGSGANVLTF	TGCGCCAGCAGCCAAGCGGGATCTGGGGCCAACGTCCTGACTTTC
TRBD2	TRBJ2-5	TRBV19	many	CASSASSGWGETQYF	TGTGCCAGTAGCGCCTCTAGCGGGTGGGGAGAGACCCAGTACTTC
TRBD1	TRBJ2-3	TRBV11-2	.	CASSSSRGLGDTQYF	TGTGCCAGCAGCTCCTCAAGGGGGCTCGGAGATACGCAGTATTTT
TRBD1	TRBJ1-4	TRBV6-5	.	CASTRTGRDEKLFF	TGTGCCAGCACTAGGACAGGGAGGGATGAAAAACTGTTTTTT
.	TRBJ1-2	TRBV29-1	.	CSVGRGRGYTF	TGCAGCGTTGGAAGGGGTCGAGGCTACACCTTC
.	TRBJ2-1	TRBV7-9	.	CASSSGLYNEQFF	TGTGCCAGCAGCTCAGGACTTTACAATGAGCAGTTCTTC
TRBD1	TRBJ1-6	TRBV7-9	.	CASSPDRGHNSPLHF	TGTGCCAGCAGCCCGGACAGGGGCCATAATTCACCCCTCCACTTT
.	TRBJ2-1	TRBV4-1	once	CASSQDSDSSYNEQFF	TGCGCCAGCAGCCAAGATAGCGATAGCTCCTACAATGAGCAGTTCTTC
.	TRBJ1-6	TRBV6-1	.	CASSDQRSSYNSPLHF	TGTGCCAGCAGTGACCAACGGAGCTCCTATAATTCACCCCTCCACTTT
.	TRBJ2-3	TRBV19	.	CASRRQGSTDTQYF	TGTGCCAGTAGGCGCCAGGGAAGCACAGATACGCAGTATTTT
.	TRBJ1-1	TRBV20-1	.	CSAPWNTEAFF	TGCAGTGCCCCCTGGAACACTGAAGCTTTCTTT
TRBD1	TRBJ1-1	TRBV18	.	CASSTTGGTEAFF	TGTGCCAGCTCAACTACAGGGGGCACTGAAGCTTTCTTT
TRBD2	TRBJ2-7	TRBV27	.	CASSRLSGGPRYEQYF	TGTGCCAGCAGCAGATTGAGCGGGGGCCCTCGGTACGAGCAGTACTTC
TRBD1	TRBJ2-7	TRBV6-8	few	CASRPWTGYEQYF	TGTGCCAGCAGACCGTGGACAGGGTATGAGCAGTACTTC
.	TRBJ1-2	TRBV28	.	CASSSPIRRTSYGYTF	TGTGCCAGCAGTTCCCCCATTAGGAGGACCTCCTATGGCTACACCTTC
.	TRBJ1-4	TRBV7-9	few	CASSSTHQGWRGNEKLFF	TGTGCCAGCAGCTCAACCCACCAGGGATGGAGGGGAAATGAAAAACTGTTTTTT
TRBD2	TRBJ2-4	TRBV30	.	CAWSVEVRRAGLAKNIQYF	TGTGCCTGGAGTGTAGAGGTCCGTCGAGCGGGACTAGCCAAAAACATTCAGTACTTC
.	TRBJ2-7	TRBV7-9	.	CASSLALSNEQYF	TGTGCCAGCAGCTTAGCACTATCCAACGAGCAGTACTTC
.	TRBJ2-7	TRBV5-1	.	CASSLDPQGSYEQYF	TGCGCCAGCAGCTTGGATCCGCAGGGCTCCTACGAGCAGTACTTC
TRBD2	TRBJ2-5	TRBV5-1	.	CASSPGSGRVETQYF	TGCGCCAGCAGCCCTGGTAGCGGGAGGGTGGAGACCCAGTACTTC
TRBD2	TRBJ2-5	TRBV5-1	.	CASSPGGSLETQYF	TGCGCCAGCAGCCCGGGGGGTAGTTTAGAGACCCAGTACTTC
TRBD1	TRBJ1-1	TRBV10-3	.	CAISPQGQGGTEAFF	TGTGCCATCAGTCCCCAAGGACAGGGTGGCACTGAAGCTTTCTTT
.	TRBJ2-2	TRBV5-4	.	CASSLGGQDTGELFF	TGTGCCAGCAGCTTGGGGGGCCAGGACACCGGGGAGCTGTTTTTT
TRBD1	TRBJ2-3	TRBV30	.	CAWIEGGGTDTQYF	TGTGCCTGGATAGAAGGGGGCGGCACAGATACGCAGTATTTT
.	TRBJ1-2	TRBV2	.	CASSELSGQGGYTF	TGTGCCAGCAGTGAACTGTCAGGGCAGGGTGGCTACACCTTC
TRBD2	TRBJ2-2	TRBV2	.	CASSLAGAGTGELFF	TGTGCCAGCAGCCTAGCGGGAGCGGGTACCGGGGAGCTGTTTTTT
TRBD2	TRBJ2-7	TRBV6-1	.	CATSGKSPYEQYF	TGTGCCACCAGCGGGAAGAGCCCCTACGAGCAGTACTTC
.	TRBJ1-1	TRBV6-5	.	CASSPREGMNTEAFF	TGTGCCAGCAGTCCCAGGGAGGGAATGAACACTGAAGCTTTCTTT
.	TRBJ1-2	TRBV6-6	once	CASSPGPDGYTF	TGTGCCAGCAGTCCGGGTCCGGATGGCTACACCTTC
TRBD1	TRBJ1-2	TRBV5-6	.	CASSSVASGGGDYGYTF	TGTGCCAGCAGCTCCGTCGCCTCTGGAGGGGGCGACTATGGCTACACCTTC
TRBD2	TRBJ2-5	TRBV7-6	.	CASSTGLAAQETQYF	TGTGCCAGCAGCACGGGACTAGCGGCACAAGAGACCCAGTACTTC
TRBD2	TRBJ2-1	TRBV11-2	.	CASSLTISGRGSYNEQFF	TGTGCCAGCAGCCTTACCATTAGCGGGAGGGGCTCCTACAATGAGCAGTTCTTC
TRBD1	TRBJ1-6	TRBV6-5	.	CASSSPGQGSNSPLHF	TGTGCCAGCAGTTCTCCCGGACAGGGGAGTAATTCACCCCTCCACTTT
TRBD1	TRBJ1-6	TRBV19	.	CASSIQGLRNSPLHF	TGTGCCAGTAGCATACAGGGGTTGAGGAATTCACCCCTCCACTTT
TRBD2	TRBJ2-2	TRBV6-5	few	CASSQTSGHTGELFF	TGTGCCAGCAGCCAAACTAGCGGTCACACCGGGGAGCTGTTTTTT
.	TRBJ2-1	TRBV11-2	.	CASSVYLEQFF	TGTGCCAGCAGCGTCTATCTTGAGCAGTTCTTC
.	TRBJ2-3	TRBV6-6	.	CASSYSEDWRADTQYF	TGTGCCAGCAGTTACTCGGAGGACTGGAGGGCAGATACGCAGTATTTT
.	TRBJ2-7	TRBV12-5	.	CASGLVLGEPTYEQYF	TGTGCTAGTGGTTTGGTACTCGGAGAGCCCACCTACGAGCAGTACTTC